Shown below are 10 T cell receptor beta chains from a single sample sequenced in a study of control samples from healthy donors and cancer patients. Method: immunoSEQ multiplex PCR; TCRdb's copy keeps in-frame clones and lacks some. The data hold 120,000 or so clones, with approximately 88% observed a single time. The source material was blood. These receptor sequences come from a man over 45 in good health.

As DNA, the CDR3 is TGTGCCAGTAGTGATCCGGGACAGCTAGCCAAAAACATTCAGTACTTC. Amino acids: CASSDPGQLAKNIQYF. J is TRBJ2-4 and V is TRBV19; 7 bases line up with TRBD1. Germline-derived CDR1 and CDR2 are LNHDA and SQIVND (reference sequence). The CDR3 has 16 residues. V dropped 5 bases and J dropped 0; count of bases not matched to a gene: 7.

The DNA of the CDR3 is TGTGCCAGCAGCTTAGGCAGGGGGAACACTGAAGCTTTCTTT. Amino acids: CASSLGRGNTEAFF. The V call is TRBV13, the J call TRBJ1-1; maybe TRBD1 (6 bases). Trimming stripped 0 bases from V and 1 base from J, with 6 bases between. The CDR3 length is 14 residues. Germline lookup yields CDR1 PRHDT and CDR2 FYEKMQ (reference sequence).

This clone was observed a few times. V is TRBV18 and J is TRBJ1-1; 7 bases map to TRBD1. Germline CDR1 is KGHSH and CDR2 is LQKENI. The J segment lost 7 bases and the V segment lost 4 bases, leaving 9 bases of the junction unmatched. CDR3 length: 14 residues. CDR3 sequence reads: CASSLQGRRGEAFF. CDR3 in DNA: TGTGCCAGCTCACTACAGGGGCGGCGCGGTGAAGCTTTCTTT.

J is TRBJ2-7 and V is TRBV7-2, with D hard to call. CDR1 is SGHTA, CDR2 FQGNSA, per germline. CDR3 length equals 11 residues. V was cut by 5 bases and J by 4 bases, with 6 bases left in between. CDR3 in amino acids: CASSQLYEQYF. The DNA of the CDR3 is TGTGCCAGCAGCCAGTTATACGAGCAGTACTTC.

The chain combines TRBV6-5 with TRBJ2-3; 13 bases line up with TRBD2. Losses at the gene ends were 4 bases for V and 0 bases for J; bases not matched to a gene: 1. There are 16 residues in the CDR3. Germline-derived CDR1 and CDR2 are MNHEY and SVGAGI. The CDR3 coding sequence is TGTGCCAGCAGTTGGGGACTAGCGGGGAGCACAGATACGCAGTATTTT. Translated, it gives CASSWGLAGSTDTQYF.

The J gene is TRBJ1-4, the V gene TRBV10-3; 7 positions agree with TRBD1. V shed 8 bases and J 8 bases; nucleotides not matched to a gene: 8. Germline CDR1 is ENHRY and CDR2 is SYGVKD. The CDR3 contains 13 residues. CDR3 bases: TGTGCCATCTCTGGAGGACAGGCGGAAAAACTGTTTTTT. This encodes CAISGGQAEKLFF.

The chain has TRBV3-1 (or the pseudogene TRBV3-2) and TRBJ1-4; D may be TRBD1 (5 bases). V was trimmed by 4 bases and J by 3 bases, leaving 9 bases between them. This CDR3 has 14 amino acids. From germline, CDR1 is LGHDT and CDR2 YNNKEL (reference sequence). CDR3 in DNA: TGTGCCAGCAGCCCCGGGACGGCTAATGAAAAACTGTTTTTT. It encodes CASSPGTANEKLFF.

The chain couples TRBV3-1 (or the pseudogene TRBV3-2) to TRBJ2-5, with 9 bases matching TRBD2. Germline V gene lookup returns CDR1 LGHDT and CDR2 YNNKEL (reference sequence). V lost 0 bases and J lost 2; bases outside the gene matches: 7. This CDR3 has 17 amino acids. CDR3 region: CASSQDMSGGTQETQYF. DNA for the CDR3: TGTGCCAGCAGCCAAGATATGAGCGGGGGGACGCAAGAGACCCAGTACTTC.

This chain links TRBV7-8 with TRBJ1-6, with TRBD1 matching 9 bases. The J segment lost 7 bases and the V segment lost 0 bases, leaving 4 bases of the junction unmatched. Per the germline V gene, CDR1 is SGHVS and CDR2 is FQNEAQ. The CDR3 spans 16 residues. The CDR3 DNA reads as TGTGCCAGCAGCTTAGCGGGAGACAGGGGGAATTCACCCCTCCACTTT. Amino acid sequence: CASSLAGDRGNSPLHF.

The J gene is TRBJ2-7, the V gene TRBV10-3; D is unresolved. V shed 9 bases and J shed 5 bases, with 14 bases lying between them. The CDR3 runs 12 residues. Germline V lookup: CDR1 ENHRY, CDR2 SYGVKD. CDR3 sequence: CAIGPNWDEQYF. The CDR3 DNA is TGTGCCATAGGACCCAACTGGGACGAGCAGTACTTC.